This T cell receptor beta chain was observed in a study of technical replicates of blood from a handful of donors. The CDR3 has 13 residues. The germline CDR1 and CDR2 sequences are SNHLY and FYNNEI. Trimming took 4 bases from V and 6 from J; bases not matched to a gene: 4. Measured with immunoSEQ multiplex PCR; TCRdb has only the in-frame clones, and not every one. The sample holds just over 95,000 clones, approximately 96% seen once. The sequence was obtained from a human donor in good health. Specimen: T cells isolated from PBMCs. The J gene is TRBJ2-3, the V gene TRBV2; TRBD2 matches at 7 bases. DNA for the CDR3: TGTGCCAGCAGTGCCGATAGCGGGGATACGCAGTATTTT. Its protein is CASSADSGDTQYF.